This TCR beta chain was observed in a study of regulatory T cells in long-lasting Graves disease. Study-level points and caveats: A reduction in accuracy may have resulted from the small sample size.

This clonotype was seen a handful of times. The antigen is undetermined. Libraries of TCR beta came from iRepertoire HTBI primers plus Arm-PCR of CDR3 regions. In TCRdb, the multiplex PCR reads were re-called with MiXCR into one record per CDR3 protein. Among nearly 350,000 distinct CDR3 sequences listed, less than 20% were seen once. The sample's time point: persistent/refractory GD, antithyroid drugs over 5 years with positive TRAb. Construction of the TCR library relied on RNA isolated from PBMCs. The TCR was taken from a female donor with Graves disease. This specimen consisted of peripheral blood mononuclear cells (PBMCs), obtained when the disease was refractory, from a patient treated with antithyroid drugs.

The CDR3 DNA reads TGCAGTGCTAGACCCCCCGGGCCCCAAGAGACCCAGTACTTC. Protein product: CSARPPGPQETQYF. The V and J genes are TRBV20-1 and TRBJ2-5; D is ambiguous. The CDR3 length is 14 residues. The V end lost 2 bases, the J end lost 1 base, and 11 bases lay between the germline ends. The germline V gene encodes CDR1 DFQATT and CDR2 SNEGSKA (reference sequence).